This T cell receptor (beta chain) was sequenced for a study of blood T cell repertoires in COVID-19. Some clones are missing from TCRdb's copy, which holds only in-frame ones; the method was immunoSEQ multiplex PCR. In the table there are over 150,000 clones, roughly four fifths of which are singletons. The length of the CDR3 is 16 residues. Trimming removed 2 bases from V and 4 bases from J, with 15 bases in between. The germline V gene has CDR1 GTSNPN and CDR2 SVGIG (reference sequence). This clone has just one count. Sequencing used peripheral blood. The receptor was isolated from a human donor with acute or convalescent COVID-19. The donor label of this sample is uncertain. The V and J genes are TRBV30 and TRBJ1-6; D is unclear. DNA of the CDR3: TGTGCCTGGAGTCTAGTGGAAAGAAGATATAATTCACCCCTCCACTTT. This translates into CAWSLVERRYNSPLHF.